This TCR beta chain was recovered during a study of CD8 T cells in ankylosing spondylitis. General study results and limits: Reportedly, significant enrichment of disease-linked clones occurred in matched ankylosing spondylitis synovial fluid. Some of these motif variants have turned up before, in reports on reactive arthritis synovial fluid and blood. Seemingly distinctive of ankylosing spondylitis blood was a TCR beta motif formed by eight highly homologous variants.

By quantitative 5'-RACE with molecular barcodes, the TCR beta libraries were made. TCRdb independently ran MiXCR on the 5' RACE reads; one entry per CDR3 protein. The sample lists approximately 250,000 distinct CDR3 sequences; about 30% were seen once. In its sample, this clonotype was seen many times. Its target is not known. The receptor comes from a male donor with ankylosing spondylitis or in good health (not recorded which). The specimen was blood, either unsorted or a sorted T cell fraction (not recorded which).

CDR3 sequence (DNA): TGCAGCGTTGGTACTGGGGCCAACGTCCTGACTTTC. Translated, it gives CSVGTGANVLTF. This rearrangement joins TRBV29-1 to TRBJ2-6; D unclear. The germline V and J ends were trimmed by 4 bases and 2 bases, with 3 bases remaining between them. Germline V CDR1 and CDR2: SQVTM, ANQGSEA. This CDR3 contains 12 residues.